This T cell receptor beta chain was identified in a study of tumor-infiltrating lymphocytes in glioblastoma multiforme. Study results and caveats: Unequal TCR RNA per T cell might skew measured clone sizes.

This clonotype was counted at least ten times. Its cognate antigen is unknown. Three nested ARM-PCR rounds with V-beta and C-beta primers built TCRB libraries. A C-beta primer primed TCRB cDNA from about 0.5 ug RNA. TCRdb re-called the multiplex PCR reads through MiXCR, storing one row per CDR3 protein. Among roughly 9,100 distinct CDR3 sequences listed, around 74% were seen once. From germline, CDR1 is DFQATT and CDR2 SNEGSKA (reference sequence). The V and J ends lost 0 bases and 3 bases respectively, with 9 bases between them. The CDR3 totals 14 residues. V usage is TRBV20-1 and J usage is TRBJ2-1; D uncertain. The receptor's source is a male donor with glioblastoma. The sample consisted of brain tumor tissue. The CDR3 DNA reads TGCAGTGCTAGAGATAGAGTAAGCTACAATGAGCAGTTCTTC. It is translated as CSARDRVSYNEQFF.